The present T cell receptor (beta chain) was sequenced within a study of T-cell reconstitution after alpha-beta-depleted transplantation in children. Concerning this clonotype itself: Its antigen is not known.

It was with unique molecular identifiers that the TCRbeta library was prepared. TCRdb reprocessed the PCR reads via MiXCR and lists one record per CDR3 protein. The data hold almost 600,000 distinct CDR3 sequences, with more than 20% observed a single time. Trimming removed 0 bases at V and 0 bases at J, with 9 bases between. Per the germline V gene, CDR1 is SGDLS and CDR2 is YYNGEE. The CDR3 has 15 residues. Study outcomes and limitations: Where some patients showed high TCRbeta diversity at day 60, it came from recipient T cells and thymic progenitors that had survived. The origin of alpha-beta T cells about two months after transplant was reportedly several hundred expanded graft clones. Newly produced T cells mostly provided counts and TCRbeta diversity after one year, as hyperexpanded clones declined.

This receptor was obtained from a boy less than two years old with Wiskott-Aldrich syndrome, due to receive a stem cell transplant. The source was PBMCs, collected before TCRalphabeta/CD19-depleted stem cell transplant. The rearrangement links TRBV9 to TRBJ1-1; D gene unclear. The CDR3 bases are TGTGCCAGCAGCGTAGGAGGACGGATGAACACTGAAGCTTTCTTT. Its translation is CASSVGGRMNTEAFF.